Below are 18 T cell receptor beta chains sequenced from a single sample in a study of cytomegalovirus exposure and HLA in healthy donors. The PCR used 60 Vbeta and 13 Jbeta primers. Clones were read by immunoSEQ multiplex PCR, and TCRdb kept only the in-frame ones, dropping some. Here the sample spans some 120,000 clones, over 60% being singletons. Sequenced material: PBMCs. The receptors stem from a woman younger than 35 in good health and CMV-seropositive.

V gene TRBV19 combines with J gene TRBJ1-2; possible D gene TRBD1, 5 bases. Trimming took 3 bases from V and 8 from J, leaving 22 bases between them. Germline CDR1 LNHDA, CDR2 SQIVND (reference sequence). The CDR3 sequence is 16 residues long. The CDR3 spells CASSISIFGQGDGYTF. CDR3 nucleotides: TGTGCCAGTAGTATTTCGATTTTCGGGCAGGGTGACGGCTACACCTTC.

This clone was seen more than once but under ten times. V usage is TRBV11-3 and J usage is TRBJ2-7; 8 positions match TRBD1. V was pared by 4 bases and J by 7 bases, with 9 bases of the junction left unmatched. Germline V gives CDR1 SGHNT, CDR2 YENEEA. This CDR3 comprises 14 residues. CDR3 sequence: CASSSLDRVGEQYF. CDR3 DNA: TGTGCCAGCAGCTCCCTGGACAGGGTAGGGGAGCAGTACTTC.

The chain combines TRBV14 with TRBJ2-5; D may be TRBD1 (6 bases). The DNA matches TRBJ2-7 better at its end, which makes the J call doubtful. Germline V gene lookup returns CDR1 SGHDN and CDR2 FVKESK. This CDR3 is built from 16 residues. CDR3 sequence: CASSQDLPVLGGEQYF. The CDR3 DNA is TGTGCCAGCAGCCAAGATCTCCCGGTCTTAGGGGGCGAGCAGTACTTC.

The CDR3 nucleotides read TGTGCCAGCAGCGTAGGGAGACTAGCGGGAGCCACCCCTTACAATGAGCAGTTCTTC. Its translation is CASSVGRLAGATPYNEQFF. V gene TRBV9 combines with J gene TRBJ2-1; 12 nucleotides match TRBD2. Germline V gene sequence: CDR1 SGDLS, CDR2 YYNGEE. This CDR3 has 19 residues. Losses at the gene ends were 0 bases for V and 4 bases for J; bases not matched to a gene: 11.

This rearrangement joins TRBV5-1 to TRBJ2-1; D is unresolved. V was cut by 2 bases and J by 7 bases, with 4 bases left in between. CDR3 size: 11 residues. Germline CDR1 and CDR2: SGHRS and YFSETQ. CDR3 bases: TGCGCCAGCAGCTTCAGGAATGAGCAGTTCTTC. Translated, it gives CASSFRNEQFF.

In this sample, this clone turned up once. The V gene is TRBV10-3, the J gene TRBJ2-2; 8 positions match TRBD1. From germline, CDR1 is ENHRY and CDR2 SYGVKD. This CDR3 has 15 amino acids. The J segment lost 2 bases and the V segment lost 4 bases, leaving 3 bases of the junction unmatched. CDR3 coding DNA: TGTGCCATCAGTGGAGGACAGGGAAACACCGGGGAGCTGTTTTTT. Protein product: CAISGGQGNTGELFF.

The chain links TRBV18 to TRBJ2-3; D not certain. The CDR3 covers 13 residues. Germline lookup yields CDR1 KGHSH and CDR2 LQKENI. The V end lost 2 bases, the J end lost 1 base, and 4 bases lay between the germline ends. DNA of the CDR3: TGTGCCAGCTCACCATATGGCACAGATACGCAGTATTTT. It encodes CASSPYGTDTQYF.

The gene calls are TRBV30 and TRBJ2-3; 11 bases fit TRBD2. The CDR3 has 14 residues. The V segment lost 5 bases and the J segment 6 bases; nucleotides outside the gene matches: 7. Germline-derived CDR1 and CDR2 are GTSNPN and SVGIG (reference sequence). The CDR3 region has the DNA TGTGCCTGGGACCTACTAGCGGGAGATGATACGCAGTATTTT. Its protein is CAWDLLAGDDTQYF.

The CDR3 coding sequence is TGTGCCAGCAGCTTGCCCTCTTGGAGGCAGGCAATCTACGAGCAGTACTTC. As protein: CASSLPSWRQAIYEQYF. V gene TRBV5-6 combines with J gene TRBJ2-7, with D possibly matching TRBD2 (5 bases). The V and J ends lost 1 base and 3 bases respectively, with 20 bases between them. The CDR3 loop spans 17 amino acids. The germline V gene has CDR1 SGHDT and CDR2 YYEEEE.

This chain links TRBV7-2 with TRBJ2-3; unclear D gene. Trimming left V 7 bases short and J 4 bases short, with 15 bases between. CDR3 size: 14 residues. Germline lookup yields CDR1 SGHTA and CDR2 FQGNSA. The CDR3 protein is CASTPNLKSDTQYF. CDR3 bases: TGTGCCAGCACCCCTAACCTGAAATCAGATACGCAGTATTTT.

This chain uses TRBV7-2 with TRBJ1-1; possible D gene TRBD1, 5 bases. This CDR3 spans 13 amino acids. V lost 2 bases to trimming and J lost 11 bases, with 15 bases between them. CDR1 and CDR2 from the germline V gene are SGHTA and FQGNSA. The CDR3 sequence is CASSLFGGLTAFF. The CDR3 coding sequence is TGTGCCAGCAGCTTATTTGGGGGACTCACGGCTTTCTTT.

This clone has a single count. The chain couples TRBV6-1 to TRBJ2-7; 9 nucleotides match TRBD2. Per germline, CDR1 MNHNS and CDR2 SASEGT. Trimming cost V 5 bases and J 9 bases; bases outside gene matches: 11. The CDR3 has 14 amino acids. In DNA, the CDR3 is TGTGCCAGCAGTCGGACTAGCGAGAGCGCTGGGCAGTACTTC. Its translation is CASSRTSESAGQYF.

The chain links TRBV27 to TRBJ2-3; D is ambiguous. Per germline, CDR1 MNHEY and CDR2 SMNVEV (reference sequence). The V gene lost 6 bases and the J gene lost 2 bases, with 12 bases spanning the gap. The CDR3 contains 14 residues. CDR3 nucleotide sequence: TGTGCCAGCAGCATCTCCCCGGTCACAGATACGCAGTATTTT. It specifies CASSISPVTDTQYF.

This clone is a singleton in its sample. The gene calls are TRBV5-4 and TRBJ1-1, with 10 bases matching TRBD1. The germline gives CDR1 SGHNT, CDR2 YYREEE (reference sequence). V shed 3 bases, J shed 11 bases, and the junction held 7 bases outside the gene matches. This CDR3 contains 13 residues. In DNA, the CDR3 is TGTGCCAGCAGCTCGGGACAGGGGTATGGGGCTTTCTTT. Its protein product is CASSSGQGYGAFF. The variable domain in full, completed from reference TRBV5-4 and TRBJ1-1, reads ETGVTQSPTHLIKTRGQQVTLRCSSQSGHNTVSWYQQALGQGPQFIFQYYREEENGRGNFPPRFSGLQFPNYSSELNVNALELDDSALYLCASSSGQGYGAFFGQGTRLTVV.

The J gene is TRBJ1-1, the V gene TRBV5-1, with 7 nucleotides matching TRBD1. The V gene's germline CDR1 is SGHRS and CDR2 YFSETQ. The trim removed 3 bases at V and 5 bases at J, leaving 7 bases unmatched. The CDR3 is 14 residues long. CDR3 protein: CASSSTGERTEAFF. The CDR3 bases are TGCGCCAGCAGCTCCACAGGGGAAAGAACTGAAGCTTTCTTT.

The DNA of the CDR3 is TGTGCCAGCAGTCGCGACAGAAGTTTGACTGAAGCTTTCTTT. It yields the protein CASSRDRSLTEAFF. The chain is built from TRBV7-2 and TRBJ1-1; D is perhaps TRBD1 (5 bases). V shed 6 bases and J shed 5 bases, with 16 bases lying between them. The germline V gene encodes CDR1 SGHTA and CDR2 FQGNSA. The CDR3 is made up of 14 amino acids.

This clone appeared a few times. The genes are TRBV6-5 and TRBJ2-1, with 8 bases matching TRBD1. The CDR3 totals 14 residues. Germline-derived CDR1 and CDR2 are MNHEY and SVGAGI. V shed 6 bases and J 4 bases; nucleotides not matched to a gene: 5. CDR3 in amino acids: CASSPDRGYNEQFF. The CDR3 DNA is TGTGCCAGCAGCCCTGACAGGGGATACAATGAGCAGTTCTTC.

The rearrangement joins TRBV28 to TRBJ1-2; 9 bases line up with TRBD1. CDR1 is MDHEN and CDR2 is SYDVKM in the germline V gene. This CDR3 spans 15 amino acids. The trim removed 5 bases at V and 7 bases at J, leaving 11 bases unmatched. The CDR3, as DNA: TGTGCCAGCAGTGCGCCGGGACAGGGTGTTCGTGGCTACACCTTC. Encoded protein: CASSAPGQGVRGYTF.